This TCR beta chain was found in a study of blood T cell repertoires in COVID-19. Study background: The origin of the acute and convalescent COVID-19 samples was the United States, Italy and Spain.

Original data processing: Scientists estimated how many nucleated cells there were by amplifying reference gene primers. Assay used: immunoSEQ multiplex PCR; TCRdb lists only in-frame clones, some missing. V and J calls and clone size are copied from that table; D and trimming were computed from the DNA. The data hold 150,000 to 200,000 clones, with roughly 89% observed a single time. Seattle patients were enrolled while actively infected and followed longitudinally. Germline V gives CDR1 MNHNY, CDR2 SVGAGI (reference sequence). The CDR3 spans 13 residues. With 6 bases removed from V and 6 bases from J, the gap between germline ends came to 9 bases.

The rearrangement joins TRBV6-6 to TRBJ1-6; D remains ambiguous. Sequencing was done on a sample of peripheral blood. The TCR originated in a woman in her 70s with COVID-19, enrolled during active disease. CDR3 loop: CASSPAGNSPLHF. CDR3 nucleotide sequence: TGTGCCAGCAGCCCCGCGGGTAATTCACCCCTCCACTTT.